Listed below are T cell receptor beta chains from one sample, sequenced in a study of identical twins. TCRdb recomputed calls from the 5' RACE reads with MiXCR, one row per CDR3 protein. Among some 710,000 distinct CDR3 sequences listed, roughly 6.2% were seen once. The sequenced material came from naive T cells sorted from blood. These receptors all come from a man aged 18 to 29 in good health. Both conserved end residues are part of each CDR3. The D gene is left open where the match is weak. Rows give clone size only sometimes, using once, few, many, or a class for an expanded clone.

>TRBJ1-2|.|many|TRBV20-1
CSAQRTDNYGYTF
TGCAGTGCTCAGCGGACAGATAACTATGGCTACACCTTC
>TRBJ2-1|TRBD2|many|TRBV4-1
CASTSSGGYEQFF
TGCGCCAGCACCAGTTCGGGGGGGTATGAGCAGTTCTTC
>TRBJ1-1|.|many|TRBV5-1
CASSSQPSGDTEAFF
TGCGCCAGCAGCTCGCAACCCTCAGGGGATACCGAAGCTTTCTTT
>TRBJ2-1|.|few|TRBV25-1
CASSELGLGLINEQFF
TGTGCCAGCAGTGAATTAGGGCTAGGTCTCATCAATGAGCAGTTCTTC
>TRBJ2-1|.|.|TRBV5-1
CASSLWDSRPYNEQFF
TGCGCCAGCAGCTTATGGGACTCCCGGCCCTACAATGAGCAGTTCTTC
>TRBJ2-1|TRBD2|many|TRBV20-1
CSAMWTSGRPYNEQFF
TGCAGTGCTATGTGGACTAGCGGGAGACCCTACAATGAGCAGTTCTTC
>TRBJ1-2|.|few|TRBV11-2
CASSPTRGGGGYGYTF
TGTGCCAGCAGCCCAACGAGGGGTGGGGGCGGCTATGGCTACACCTTC
>TRBJ2-1|.|.|TRBV12-3/TRBV12-4
CASSPRRGAEQFF
TGTGCCAGCAGTCCCCGCCGCGGTGCTGAGCAGTTCTTC
>TRBJ2-2|.|few|TRBV6-2/TRBV6-3
CASSFAGLLTGELFF
TGTGCCAGCAGTTTCGCGGGACTCCTCACCGGGGAGCTGTTTTTT
>TRBJ2-2|.|many|TRBV24-1
CATSERTLAGELFF
TGTGCCACCAGTGAAAGGACGCTCGCCGGGGAGCTGTTTTTT
>TRBJ2-7|.|many|TRBV29-1
CSVRAGGTYEQYF
TGCAGCGTTAGGGCCGGGGGTACCTACGAGCAGTACTTC
>TRBJ2-1|.|many|TRBV12-3/TRBV12-4
CASSSPHTSNNEQFF
TGTGCCAGCAGTTCTCCGCACACTTCCAACAATGAGCAGTTCTTC
>TRBJ2-3|.|many|TRBV11-2
CASSPSLTGTQYF
TGTGCCAGCAGCCCGTCCCTAACGGGTACGCAGTATTTT
>TRBJ2-7|.|many|TRBV15
CATSRDPGSTWDEQYF
TGTGCCACCAGCAGAGATCCCGGGAGTACGTGGGACGAGCAGTACTTC
>TRBJ1-1|.|many|TRBV25-1
CASTVTGLAFF
TGTGCCAGCACAGTTACAGGGTTAGCTTTCTTT
>TRBJ2-1|.|many|TRBV12-3/TRBV12-4
CASSFSDSPYNEQFF
TGTGCCAGCAGTTTCAGTGACAGCCCCTACAATGAGCAGTTCTTC
>TRBJ2-6|.|.|TRBV12-3/TRBV12-4
CASSFGPYRVGIIPSGANVLTF
TGTGCCAGCAGTTTCGGGCCCTACAGGGTCGGTATCATTCCCTCTGGGGCCAACGTCCTGACTTTC
>TRBJ2-3|.|.|TRBV4-3
CASSQDDRELDTQYF
TGCGCCAGCAGCCAAGATGATCGGGAGTTAGATACGCAGTATTTT
>TRBJ2-3|TRBD1|.|TRBV5-1
CASLLGTGSTDTQYF
TGCGCCAGCCTTCTGGGGACAGGGAGCACAGATACGCAGTATTTT
>TRBJ1-1|.|few|TRBV18
CASSPPFGEKGNTEAFF
TGTGCCAGCTCACCACCGTTCGGGGAGAAGGGGAACACTGAAGCTTTCTTT
>TRBJ2-7|.|few|TRBV20-1
CSARDMRTPLHLYEQYF
TGCAGTGCTAGAGATATGCGGACTCCCCTCCACCTCTACGAGCAGTACTTC